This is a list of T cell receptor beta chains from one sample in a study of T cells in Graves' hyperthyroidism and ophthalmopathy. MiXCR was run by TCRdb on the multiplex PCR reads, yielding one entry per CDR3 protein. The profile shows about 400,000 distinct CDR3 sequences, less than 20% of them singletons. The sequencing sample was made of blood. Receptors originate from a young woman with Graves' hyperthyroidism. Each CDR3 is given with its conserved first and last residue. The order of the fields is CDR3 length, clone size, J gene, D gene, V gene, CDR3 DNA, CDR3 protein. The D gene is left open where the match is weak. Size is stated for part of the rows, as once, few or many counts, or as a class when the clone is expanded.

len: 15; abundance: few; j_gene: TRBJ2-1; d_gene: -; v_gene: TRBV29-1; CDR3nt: TGCAGCGTGCTGGGACCGTCGAGCTCCTACAATGAGCAGTTCTTC; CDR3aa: CSVLGPSSSYNEQFF
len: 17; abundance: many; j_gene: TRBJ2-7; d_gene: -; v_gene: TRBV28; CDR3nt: TGTGCCAGCAGCCCTTTAGGGAAGGGGGAAAGCTCCTACGAGCAGTACTTC; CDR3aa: CASSPLGKGESSYEQYF
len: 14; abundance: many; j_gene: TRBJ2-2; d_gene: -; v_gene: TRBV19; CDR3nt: TGTGCCAGTAGTACAGGGAAGGTTACCGGGGAGCTGTTTTTT; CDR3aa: CASSTGKVTGELFF
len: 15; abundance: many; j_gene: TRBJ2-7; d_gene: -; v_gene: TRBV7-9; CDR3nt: TGTGCCAGCAGCTTTGGGACAGCGGGGTCCTACGAGCAGTACTTC; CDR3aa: CASSFGTAGSYEQYF
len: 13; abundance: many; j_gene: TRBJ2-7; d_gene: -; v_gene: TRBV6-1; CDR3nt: TGTGCCAGCAGTGACAGGGGCTCCTACGAGCAGTACTTC; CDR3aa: CASSDRGSYEQYF
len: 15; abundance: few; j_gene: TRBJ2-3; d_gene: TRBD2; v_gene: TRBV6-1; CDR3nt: TGTGCCAGCAGTGCCCCCGGGACTAGCGGGGGGGGTACGTATTTT; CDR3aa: CASSAPGTSGGGTYF
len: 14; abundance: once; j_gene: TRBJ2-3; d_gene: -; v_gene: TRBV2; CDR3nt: TGTGCCAGCAGTTTGACAGTTCAGATTGATACGCAGTATTTT; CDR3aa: CASSLTVQIDTQYF
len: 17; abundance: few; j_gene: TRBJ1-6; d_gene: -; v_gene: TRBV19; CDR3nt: TGTGCCAGTAGTATATCCGGGGTGGGGACGCCCAATTCACCCCTCCACTTT; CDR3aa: CASSISGVGTPNSPLHF
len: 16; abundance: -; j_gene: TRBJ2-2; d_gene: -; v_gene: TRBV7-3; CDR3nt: TGTGCCAGCAGCTCCCCTGGACTACCGAACACCGGGGAGCTGTTTTTT; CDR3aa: CASSSPGLPNTGELFF
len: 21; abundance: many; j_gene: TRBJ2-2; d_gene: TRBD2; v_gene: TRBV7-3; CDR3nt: TGTGCCAGCAGCTCCCTCGATGGACTAGCGGGAGGGACAGCGAACACCGGGGAGCTGTTTTTT; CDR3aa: CASSSLDGLAGGTANTGELFF
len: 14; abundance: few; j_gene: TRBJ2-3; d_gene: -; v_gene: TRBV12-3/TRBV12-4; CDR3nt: TGTGCCAGCAGTCCCCAAAGGGGCACAGATACGCGGTATTTT; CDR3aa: CASSPQRGTDTRYF
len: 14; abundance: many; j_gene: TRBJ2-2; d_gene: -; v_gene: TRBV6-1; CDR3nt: TGTGCCAGCAGCCCCGGACCAAACACCGGGGAGCTGTTTTTT; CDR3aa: CASSPGPNTGELFF
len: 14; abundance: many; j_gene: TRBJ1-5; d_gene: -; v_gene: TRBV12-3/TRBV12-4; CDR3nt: TGTGCCAGCAGTCCCGGGGAGGGAGGGCAGCCCCAGCATTTT; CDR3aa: CASSPGEGGQPQHF
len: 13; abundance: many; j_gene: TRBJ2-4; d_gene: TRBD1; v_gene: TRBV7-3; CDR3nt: TGTGCCAGCAGCTCCGACAGGGGGAGCATTCAGTACTTC; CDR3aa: CASSSDRGSIQYF
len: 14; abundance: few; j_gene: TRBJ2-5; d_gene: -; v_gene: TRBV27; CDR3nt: TGTGCCAGCAGCCCCACCCCAGGGGGGGAGACCCAGTACTTC; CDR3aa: CASSPTPGGETQYF